Here is one T cell receptor (beta chain) with its context. Its antigen remains unidentified. This specimen belongs to a study of cytomegalovirus exposure and HLA in healthy donors. Overall study findings and caveats: Data from an earlier analysis indicated that most TCR beta V segments were productive either about 87% or about 30% of the time. Sequence variants that were highly shared formed a cluster that was likely a sequencing artifact. Most TCR sequences were seen very rarely across donors, but some public TCRs occurred in many. A later analysis found TCR association rates differed by HLA locus, highest for DRB1 and lowest for HLA-C.

V dropped 4 bases and J dropped 3; count of bases not matched to a gene: 5. This CDR3 contains 14 residues. CDR1 and CDR2 (germline): MNHEY, SVGAGI. PCR primers comprised 60 Vbeta and 13 Jbeta primers. TCRdb's table, derived via immunoSEQ multiplex PCR, lists solely in-frame clones and lacks some. The table shows about 140,000 clones, with around three quarters occurring only once. This clonotype was obtained from a man between 40 and 49 years old in good health and CMV-seronegative. Sequencing was performed on PBMCs. This sequence joins TRBV6-5 and TRBJ1-1; the match to TRBD1 covers 7 bases. CDR3 amino acids: CASSSGQEDTEAFF. The DNA for the CDR3 is TGTGCCAGCAGTTCAGGACAGGAGGACACTGAAGCTTTCTTT.